This T cell receptor (beta chain) was identified in a study of cytomegalovirus exposure and HLA in healthy donors. 60 Vbeta and 13 Jbeta primers were used in PCR. Sequencing used immunoSEQ multiplex PCR; TCRdb keeps in-frame clones, though not all of them. This sample has a few hundred thousand clones; approximately 79% occur once, and the top ten carry roughly 1.9%. Germline assignment: CDR1 LNHDA and CDR2 SQIVND (reference sequence). The trim removed 6 bases at V and 1 base at J, leaving 6 bases unmatched. This CDR3 has 15 residues. This receptor was taken from a man between 18 and 35 years old in good health and CMV-seronegative. The chain couples TRBV19 to TRBJ1-5, with 7 positions matching TRBD1. Sequenced: PBMCs. CDR3 nucleotide sequence: TGTGCCAGTAGGAATACAGGGGCGAGCAATCAGCCCCAGCATTTT. It is translated as CASRNTGASNQPQHF.